These 20 T cell receptor beta chains were all obtained from the same sample, sequenced in a study of blood T cell repertoires in COVID-19 (dated by TCRdb to about 2020). Library preparation used the immunoSEQ multiplex PCR assay. This immuneACCESS table, as held by TCRdb, lists in-frame sequences with V and J called but not all clones. Of the missing ones, under half trace to an unresolved V gene in checked studies; the others have no known cause. The sample profile shows 400,000 to 550,000 clones; about 89% of them were found once. Approximately 4.5% of the sample goes to the ten largest clones. What was sequenced was peripheral blood. The receptors derive from a woman between 25 and 40 years old with acute or convalescent COVID-19.

This clone was counted a single time. The gene calls are TRBV3-1 (or the pseudogene TRBV3-2) and TRBJ2-1, with TRBD2 as a possible D gene (5 bases). The CDR3 covers 15 residues. Per germline, CDR1 LGHDT and CDR2 YNNKEL (reference sequence). V dropped 8 bases and J dropped 4 bases, with 18 bases sitting between them. The CDR3 DNA is TGTGCCAGCGCCCTAGGAGCGGCCTCTTACAATGAGCAGTTCTTC. Translating gives CASALGAASYNEQFF.

The gene calls are TRBV28 and TRBJ2-7, with D possibly TRBD1 on 6 matching bases. Germline-derived CDR1 and CDR2 are MDHEN and SYDVKM. Deletions cut 5 bases from V and 1 base from J, with 15 bases between. The CDR3 covers 15 residues. The CDR3 loop reads CASSPQGSWSYEQYF. CDR3 in DNA: TGTGCCAGCAGTCCCCAGGGGAGTTGGTCCTACGAGCAGTACTTC. Variable domain in full (rest from reference TRBV28 and TRBJ2-7): DVKVTQSSRYLVKRTGEKVFLECVQDMDHENMFWYRQDPGLGLRLIYFSYDVKMKEKGDIPEGYSVSREKKERFSLILESASTNQTSMYLCASSPQGSWSYEQYFGPGTRLTVT.

In its sample, this clone was seen a few times. The rearrangement uses TRBV6-6 and TRBJ1-3; D uncertain. The ends were cut back, 7 bases at V and 2 bases at J, with 12 bases in the middle. The CDR3 spans 14 residues. Per the germline V gene, CDR1 is MNHNY and CDR2 is SVGAGI (reference sequence). The CDR3 bases are TGTGCCAGCAATAAAGACGGGACTGGAAACACCATATATTTT. This codes for CASNKDGTGNTIYF.

This rearrangement joins TRBV11-2 to TRBJ2-7; D call uncertain. The CDR3 is 14 amino acids. V was cut by 1 base and J by 3 bases, with 10 bases left in between. The V gene's germline CDR1 is SGHAT and CDR2 FQNNGV. The CDR3 DNA reads TGTGCCAGCAGCTTAGGAAGGCACTACTACGAGCAGTACTTC. The encoded protein is CASSLGRHYYEQYF.

The V call is TRBV7-9, the J call TRBJ2-1, with 8 bases that match TRBD2. CDR1 SEHNR and CDR2 FQNEAQ come from the germline V gene (reference sequence). This CDR3 spans 13 amino acids. V was clipped by 1 base and J by 15 bases; unmatched bases: 8. The CDR3 DNA follows: TGTGCCAGCAGCTTAGGGACTAGCCTGGTGTGGTTCTTC. This codes for CASSLGTSLVWFF. Full variable domain (missing parts from reference TRBV7-9 and TRBJ2-1): DTGVSQNPRHKITKRGQNVTFRCDPISEHNRLYWYRQTLGQGPEFLTYFQNEAQLEKSRLLSDRFSAERPKGSFSTLEIQRTEQGDSAMYLCASSLGTSLVWFFGPGTRLTVL.

This chain uses TRBV29-1 with TRBJ2-1, with D possibly matching TRBD1 (6 bases). The CDR3 is made up of 10 amino acids. In germline, CDR1 is SQVTM, CDR2 ANQGSEA. V lost 7 bases and J 13 bases, leaving 14 bases between the germline ends. The CDR3 nucleotides read TGCAGCGCATTCCAAGGGGGACAGTTCTTC. Protein sequence: CSAFQGGQFF.

The chain employs TRBV6-1 and TRBJ2-5; 14 bases map to TRBD2. This CDR3 contains 18 residues. Trimming took 4 bases from V and 5 from J; bases not matched to a gene: 12. Germline V gene sequence: CDR1 MNHNS, CDR2 SASEGT. CDR3 in DNA: TGTGCCAGCAGTGGGACTAGCGGGGGGAACCTAATGTCTGAGACCCAGTACTTC. Translating gives CASSGTSGGNLMSETQYF.

Only one count was recorded for this clone. The rearrangement links TRBV5-6 to TRBJ2-5; 10 bases fit TRBD2. CDR1 SGHDT and CDR2 YYEEEE come from the germline V gene. The CDR3 loop spans 16 amino acids. J was trimmed by 1 base and V by 7 bases; bases with no gene match: 10. The DNA for the CDR3 is TGTGCCAGCGGCCTCTTAGCGGGGGGCCCCCAAGAGACCCAGTACTTC. Its protein is CASGLLAGGPQETQYF.

The V gene is TRBV29-1, the J gene TRBJ1-4; 7 nucleotides match TRBD1. V lost 7 bases to trimming and J lost 4 bases; unmatched junction nucleotides: 6. The CDR3 has 13 residues. Per the germline V gene, CDR1 is SQVTM and CDR2 is ANQGSEA. The CDR3 is CSAHRGHNEKLFF. The CDR3 DNA reads TGCAGCGCACACAGGGGACATAATGAAAAACTGTTTTTT. Full variable domain (rest looked up from reference TRBV29-1 and TRBJ1-4): SAVISQKPSRDICQRGTSLTIQCQVDSQVTMMFWYRQQPGQSLTLIATANQGSEATYESGFVIDKFPISRPNLTFSTLTVSNMSPEDSSIYLCSAHRGHNEKLFFGSGTQLSVL.

The chain combines TRBV3-1 (or the pseudogene TRBV3-2) with TRBJ2-3; 11 nucleotides align to TRBD2. Germline V CDR1 and CDR2: LGHDT, YNNKEL (reference sequence). The CDR3 consists of 17 residues. Germline trimming cut 1 base from V and 2 bases from J; bases unmatched to any gene: 5. CDR3 nucleotides: TGTGCCAGCAGCCAAGCTATAGCGGGGGGGATCACAGATACGCAGTATTTT. It specifies CASSQAIAGGITDTQYF.

The chain carries TRBV19 and TRBJ2-7, with TRBD1 matching 10 bases. CDR1 and CDR2 (germline): LNHDA, SQIVND (reference sequence). V was pared by 7 bases and J by 6 bases, with 9 bases of the junction left unmatched. CDR3 length equals 14 residues. DNA of the CDR3: TGTGCCAGTAATAAGGGACAGGGGTATGCCGAGCAGTACTTC. This encodes CASNKGQGYAEQYF.

The rearrangement uses TRBV10-1 and TRBJ1-6; TRBD1 agrees at 8 bases. CDR1 and CDR2 from the germline V gene are WNHNN and SYGVQD (reference sequence). CDR3 size: 17 residues. Trimming cost V 6 bases and J 4 bases; bases outside gene matches: 11. The CDR3 protein is CASRPGQGGSYNSPLHF. DNA for the CDR3: TGCGCCAGCAGACCTGGACAGGGAGGGTCATATAATTCACCCCTCCACTTT.

This clone was recorded once. The CDR3 sequence is CASSKAGRSPRTGELFF. The CDR3 nucleotides are TGTGCCAGCAGCAAAGCAGGTCGGAGCCCGAGGACCGGGGAGCTGTTTTTT. This chain links TRBV21-1 with TRBJ2-2; TRBD2, as called in the table, went unchecked against the DNA. TRBV21-1 is tagged as a pseudogene. The CDR3 is made up of 17 amino acids.

The rearrangement links TRBV7-9 to TRBJ1-4, with a tentative D call TRBD1 (6 bases). CDR1 SEHNR and CDR2 FQNEAQ come from the germline V gene (reference sequence). This CDR3 spans 14 amino acids. Trimming shortened V by 5 bases and J by 10 bases, and 17 bases separated the two germline ends. The CDR3 coding sequence is TGTGCCAGCAGCAACAGGGCAGAAGCGGTAAAACTGTTTTTT. This sequence encodes CASSNRAEAVKLFF.

The chain combines TRBV21-1 with TRBJ2-1; the listed D gene, TRBD2, was not tested against the DNA. TRBV21-1 counts as a pseudogene. The CDR3 sequence is 16 residues long. CDR3 coding DNA: TGTGCCAGCAGCACCTTACTAGCGGGGGCAGACAATGAGCAGTTCTTC. Protein product: CASSTLLAGADNEQFF.

This chain connects TRBV18 to TRBJ1-2, with a tentative D call TRBD1 (5 bases). The germline CDR1 and CDR2 sequences are KGHSH and LQKENI. With 5 bases removed from V and 0 bases from J, the gap between germline ends came to 10 bases. The CDR3 has 14 residues. The CDR3 coding sequence is TGTGCCAGCTCAACTCGGGGGGCTAACTATGGCTACACCTTC. It yields the protein CASSTRGANYGYTF.

The chain carries TRBV5-1 and TRBJ1-6; D remains ambiguous. Trimming pared 2 bases from V and 5 bases from J, leaving 11 bases between. Per the germline V gene, CDR1 is SGHRS and CDR2 is YFSETQ. CDR3 length equals 15 residues. The DNA for the CDR3 is TGCGCCAGCAGCTTCGCAGGAGCGGATAATTCACCCCTCCACTTT. It encodes CASSFAGADNSPLHF.

Turning to this clone: Additional DNA sequences in this sample encode the identical CDR3. The CDR3 spells CSARRETQYF. DNA of the CDR3: TGCAGTGCTAGGCGAGAGACCCAGTACTTC. This chain joins TRBV20-1 and TRBJ2-5; D is uncertain. This CDR3 comprises 10 residues. Trimming cost V 3 bases and J 4 bases, with 3 bases left between them. Germline V gives CDR1 DFQATT, CDR2 SNEGSKA (reference sequence).

The chain links TRBV7-6 to TRBJ2-7; 8 bases fit TRBD1. Germline loops: CDR1 SGHVS, CDR2 FNYEAQ. J was trimmed by 1 base and V by 2 bases; bases with no gene match: 4. The CDR3 spans 15 residues. CDR3 DNA: TGTGCCAGCAGCTTATACGGGACAGGATCCTACGAGCAGTACTTC. It is translated as CASSLYGTGSYEQYF.

The rearrangement links TRBV6-5 to TRBJ2-1; D gene ambiguous. The V end lost 6 bases, the J end lost 9 bases, and 18 bases lay between the germline ends. The germline V gene has CDR1 MNHEY and CDR2 SVGAGI. The CDR3 runs to 14 residues. CDR3 nucleotide sequence: TGTGCCAGCAGCCGAGATATAGCTAGTGTTGAGCAGTTCTTC. This translates into CASSRDIASVEQFF.